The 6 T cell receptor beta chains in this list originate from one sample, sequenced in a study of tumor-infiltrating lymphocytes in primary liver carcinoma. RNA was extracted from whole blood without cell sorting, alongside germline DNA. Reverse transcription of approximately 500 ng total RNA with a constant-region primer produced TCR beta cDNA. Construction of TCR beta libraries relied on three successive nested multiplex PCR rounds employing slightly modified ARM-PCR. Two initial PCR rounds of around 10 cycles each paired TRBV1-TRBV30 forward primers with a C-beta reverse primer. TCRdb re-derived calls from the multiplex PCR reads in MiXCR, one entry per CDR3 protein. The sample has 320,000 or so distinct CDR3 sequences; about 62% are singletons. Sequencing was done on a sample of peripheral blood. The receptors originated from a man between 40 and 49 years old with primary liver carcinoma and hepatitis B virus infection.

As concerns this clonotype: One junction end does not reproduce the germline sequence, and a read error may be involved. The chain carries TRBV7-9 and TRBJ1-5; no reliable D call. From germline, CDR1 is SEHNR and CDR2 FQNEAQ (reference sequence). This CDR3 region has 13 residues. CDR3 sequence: CVSSQNACQPQHF. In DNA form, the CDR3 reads TGTGTCAGCAGCCAAAACGCGTGCCAGCCCCAGCATTTT.

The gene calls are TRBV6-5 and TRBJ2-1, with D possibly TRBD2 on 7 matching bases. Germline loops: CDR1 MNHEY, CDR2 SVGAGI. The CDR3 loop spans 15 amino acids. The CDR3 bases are TGTTTCACCAGGGAGGGGGATAGCTCCTACAATGAGCAGTTCTTC. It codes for CFTREGDSSYNEQFF.

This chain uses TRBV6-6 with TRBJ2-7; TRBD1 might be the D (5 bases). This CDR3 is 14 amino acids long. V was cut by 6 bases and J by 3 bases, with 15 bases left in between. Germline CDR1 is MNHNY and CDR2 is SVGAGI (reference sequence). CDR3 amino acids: CASRPTVEIYEQYF. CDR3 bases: TGTGCCAGCAGGCCGACAGTCGAAATCTACGAGCAGTACTTC.

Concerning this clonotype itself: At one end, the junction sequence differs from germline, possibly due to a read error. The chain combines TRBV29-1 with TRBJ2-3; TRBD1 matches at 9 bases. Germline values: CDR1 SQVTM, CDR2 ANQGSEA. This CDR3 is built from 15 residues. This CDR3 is CSVDGGQGRTDMQYF. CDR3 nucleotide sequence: TGCAGCGTTGATGGGGGACAGGGACGCACAGATATGCAGTATTTT.

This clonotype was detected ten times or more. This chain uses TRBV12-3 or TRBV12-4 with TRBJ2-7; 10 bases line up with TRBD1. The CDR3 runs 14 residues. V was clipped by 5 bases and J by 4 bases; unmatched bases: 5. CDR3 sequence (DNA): TGTGCCAGCAGTGAGACAGGGGGCTGGTACGAGCAGTACTTC. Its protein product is CASSETGGWYEQYF.

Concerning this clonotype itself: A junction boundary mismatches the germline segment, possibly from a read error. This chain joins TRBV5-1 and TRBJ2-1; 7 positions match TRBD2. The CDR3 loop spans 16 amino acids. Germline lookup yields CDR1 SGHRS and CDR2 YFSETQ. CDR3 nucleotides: TGCGCCAGCAGCGGGGGACTATCGGGGCAATACAATGAGCAGATCTTC. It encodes CASSGGLSGQYNEQIF. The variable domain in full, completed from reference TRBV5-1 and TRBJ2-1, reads KAGVTQTPRYLIKTRGQQVTLSCSPISGHRSVSWYQQTPGQGLQFLFEYFSETQRNKGNFPGRFSGRQFSNSRSEMNVSTLELGDSALYLCASSGGLSGQYNEQIFGPGTRLTVL.